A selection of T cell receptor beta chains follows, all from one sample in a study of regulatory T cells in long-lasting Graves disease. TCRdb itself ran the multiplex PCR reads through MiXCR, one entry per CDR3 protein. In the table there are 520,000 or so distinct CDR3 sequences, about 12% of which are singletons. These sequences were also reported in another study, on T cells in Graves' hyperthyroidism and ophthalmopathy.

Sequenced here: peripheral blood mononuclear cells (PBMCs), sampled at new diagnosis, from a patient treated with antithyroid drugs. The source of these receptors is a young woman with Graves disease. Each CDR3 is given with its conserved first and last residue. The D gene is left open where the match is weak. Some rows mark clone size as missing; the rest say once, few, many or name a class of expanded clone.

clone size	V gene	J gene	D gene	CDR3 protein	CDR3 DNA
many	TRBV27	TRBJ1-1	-	CASSQISNTEAFF	TGTGCCAGCAGTCAAATTTCGAACACTGAAGCTTTCTTT
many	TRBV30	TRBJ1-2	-	CAWGDPGSDYGYTF	TGTGCCTGGGGTGACCCGGGATCGGACTATGGCTACACCTTC
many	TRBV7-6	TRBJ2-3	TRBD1	CASSVWTGTESTDTQYF	TGTGCCAGCAGCGTCTGGACAGGGACCGAAAGCACAGATACGCAGTATTTT
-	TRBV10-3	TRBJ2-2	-	CAISESARGSTGELFF	TGTGCCATCAGTGAGTCGGCGAGGGGGAGCACCGGGGAGCTGTTTTTT
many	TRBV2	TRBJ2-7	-	CASSGQSYEQYF	TGTGCCAGCAGTGGACAGTCCTACGAGCAGTACTTC
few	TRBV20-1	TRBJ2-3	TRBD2	CSAGDIVGLAGGDTQYF	TGCAGTGCTGGGGATATAGTGGGACTAGCGGGAGGAGATACGCAGTATTTT
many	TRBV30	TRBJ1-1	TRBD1	CAWSVLGQAGMAFF	TGTGCCTGGAGTGTACTTGGACAGGCCGGGATGGCTTTCTTT
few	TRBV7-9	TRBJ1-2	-	CASSFTGTPSF	TGTGCCAGCAGCTTCACCGGGACACCGTCCTTC
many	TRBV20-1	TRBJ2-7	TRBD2	CSARTSGRAGEQYF	TGCAGTGCTAGAACTAGCGGGAGGGCCGGGGAGCAGTACTTC
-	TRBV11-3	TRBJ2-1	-	CASSFGLSGGSYNEQFF	TGTGCCAGCAGCTTCGGACTGTCTGGGGGCTCCTACAATGAGCAGTTCTTC
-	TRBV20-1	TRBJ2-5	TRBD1	CSARVPWTGSQETQYF	TGCAGTGCTAGAGTGCCCTGGACAGGGAGTCAAGAGACCCAGTACTTC
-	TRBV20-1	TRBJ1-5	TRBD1	CSARGDSNQPPHF	TGCAGTGCTAGGGGGGACAGCAATCAGCCCCCGCATTTT
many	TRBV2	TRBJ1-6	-	CASRFNSPLHF	TGTGCCAGCAGGTTCAATTCACCCCTCCACTTT
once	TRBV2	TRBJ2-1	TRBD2	CASRWTSGGYNERFF	TGTGCCAGCAGATGGACTAGCGGAGGATACAATGAGCGGTTCTTC
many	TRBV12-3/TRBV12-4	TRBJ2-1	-	CASSLSPISEQFF	TGTGCCAGCAGTTTGTCCCCCATTTCCGAGCAGTTCTTC
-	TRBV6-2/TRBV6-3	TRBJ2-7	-	CASSYPAEGYEQYF	TGTGCCAGCAGTTATCCCGCAGAAGGCTACGAGCAGTACTTC
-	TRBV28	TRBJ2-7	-	CATEEARGEQYF	TGTGCCACAGAAGAGGCCCGCGGAGAGCAGTACTTC
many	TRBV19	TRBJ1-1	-	CASSIDHGRTITEAFF	TGTGCCAGTAGTATAGATCATGGCAGAACGATCACTGAAGCTTTCTTT
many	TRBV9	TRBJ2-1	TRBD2	CASSALAGDSLNEQFF	TGTGCCAGCAGCGCCCTAGCGGGAGATTCGCTAAATGAGCAGTTCTTC
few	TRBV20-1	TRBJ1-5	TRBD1	CSASSRQGYSNQPQHF	TGCAGTGCTAGTAGCCGACAGGGTTATAGCAATCAGCCCCAGCATTTT
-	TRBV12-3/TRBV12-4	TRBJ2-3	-	CASSLSERGDTQYF	TGTGCCAGCAGTTTATCCGAGCGTGGAGATACGCAGTATTTT
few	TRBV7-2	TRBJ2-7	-	CASSPEDRYEQYF	TGTGCCAGCAGCCCCGAGGACCGGTACGAGCAGTACTTC
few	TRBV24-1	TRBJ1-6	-	CVRAGSYNSPLHF	TGTGTTCGGGCGGGTTCCTATAATTCACCCCTCCACTTT
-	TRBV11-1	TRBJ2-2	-	CASSLRGLFF	TGTGCCAGCAGCTTAAGGGGGCTGTTTTTT
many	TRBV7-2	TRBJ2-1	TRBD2	CASSLGLAGTEQFF	TGTGCCAGCAGCCTGGGACTAGCGGGAACTGAGCAGTTCTTC
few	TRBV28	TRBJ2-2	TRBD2	CASSFSSGVTGELFF	TGTGCCAGCAGTTTTTCTAGCGGGGTTACCGGGGAGCTGTTTTTT
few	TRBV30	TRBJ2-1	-	CAWSLVYWQFF	TGTGCCTGGAGTCTTGTATATTGGCAGTTCTTC
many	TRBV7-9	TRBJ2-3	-	CASRVYPFPGAADTQYF	TGTGCCAGCAGGGTCTATCCATTTCCGGGAGCTGCAGATACGCAGTATTTT